The TCR beta chain under discussion was sequenced for a study of tissue T cells after allogeneic stem cell transplantation. TCRdb's table, derived via immunoSEQ multiplex PCR, lists solely in-frame clones and lacks some. Of about 50,000 clones in the sample, roughly 73% were seen once. This clone has more than one count but fewer than ten. Mouse gene names apply. The read ends 1 residue early relative to the CDR3; the germline J gene fills the gap. The CDR3 loop spans 14 amino acids. Germline V CDR1 and CDR2: SGHSA, FRNQAP. V shed 3 bases and J shed 0 bases, with 9 bases lying between them. Sequenced sample: sorted cells pooled from one or two spleens. The chain couples TRBV16 to TRBJ2-7; D is perhaps TRBD2 (5 bases). This clonotype originated in a pool of C57BL/6 mice in good health. The covered CDR3 bases are TGTGCAAGCAGCTTTGCTGGGCTCTCCTATGAACAGTAC. It is translated as CASSFAGLSYEQY. The full CDR3 protein is CASSFAGLSYEQYF. Full variable domain (missing parts from reference TRBV16 and TRBJ2-7): NAGVIQTPRHKVTGKGQEATLWCEPISGHSAVFWYRQTIVQGLEFLTYFRNQAPIDDSGMPKERFSAQMPNQSHSTLKIQSTQPQDSAVYLCASSFAGLSYEQYFGPGTRLTVL.